A single sample is the source of the 10 T cell receptor beta chains below, sequenced in a study of blood T cell repertoires in COVID-19. Measured with immunoSEQ multiplex PCR; TCRdb has only the in-frame clones, and not every one. The table lists more than 95,000 clones, about 82% of them singletons, with around 13% in the top ten. The specimen was peripheral blood. Receptor source: a woman aged 55 to 70 in a cohort sampled during active or convalescent COVID-19.

The chain employs TRBV5-1 and TRBJ2-1; a weak D match, TRBD1 (6 bases). This CDR3 contains 15 residues. V gave up 4 bases and J gave up 0 bases, with 11 bases separating them. Germline lookup yields CDR1 SGHRS and CDR2 YFSETQ. The chain's CDR3 is CASSEQGLSYNEQFF. CDR3 nucleotides: TGCGCCAGCAGCGAACAGGGCCTCTCCTACAATGAGCAGTTCTTC.

The rearrangement links TRBV2 to TRBJ1-4, with 8 bases aligning to TRBD1. The CDR3 contains 14 residues. V was pared by 5 bases and J by 5 bases, with 4 bases of the junction left unmatched. Germline V gene sequence: CDR1 SNHLY, CDR2 FYNNEI. CDR3 sequence: CASSRRQGNEKLFF. The CDR3 DNA sequence: TGTGCCAGCAGTCGACGACAGGGGAATGAAAAACTGTTTTTT.

The V gene is TRBV7-8, the J gene TRBJ2-5; possibly TRBD2 for D (5 bases). The CDR3 is 13 amino acids. Germline V CDR1 and CDR2: SGHVS, FQNEAQ. V was clipped by 7 bases and J by 2 bases, with 11 bases between them. CDR3 sequence: CASTQEVQETQYF. The CDR3 nucleotides are TGTGCCAGCACCCAGGAGGTTCAAGAGACCCAGTACTTC.

This chain connects TRBV9 to TRBJ2-7, with 7 bases aligning to TRBD1. V gave up 4 bases and J gave up 2 bases; unmatched junction bases: 6. Germline V lookup: CDR1 SGDLS, CDR2 YYNGEE. This CDR3 has 14 residues. CDR3 in amino acids: CASSFSDRAYEQYF. The CDR3 DNA reads TGTGCCAGCAGCTTCTCAGACAGGGCCTACGAGCAGTACTTC.

The V call is TRBV5-1, the J call TRBJ2-7; D possibly corresponds to TRBD1 (6 bases). Trimming pared 3 bases from V and 0 bases from J, leaving 13 bases between. CDR3 length equals 15 residues. Germline values: CDR1 SGHRS, CDR2 YFSETQ. The CDR3 is CASSSGQILSYEQYF. CDR3 nucleotides: TGCGCCAGCAGCTCTGGACAGATTCTCTCCTACGAGCAGTACTTC.

The chain carries TRBV7-2 and TRBJ2-3, with 8 positions matching TRBD2. V shed 5 bases, J shed 1 base, and the junction held 5 bases outside the gene matches. Germline CDR1 and CDR2: SGHTA and FQGNSA. The CDR3 sequence is 15 residues long. DNA of the CDR3: TGTGCCAGCAGCAGCCCGGGACTAGGCACAGATACGCAGTATTTT. Its protein is CASSSPGLGTDTQYF. The whole variable domain, remainder taken from reference TRBV7-2 and TRBJ2-3, is GAGVSQSPSNKVTEKGKDVELRCDPISGHTALYWYRQSLGQGLEFLIYFQGNSAPDKSGLPSDRFSAERTGGSVSTLTIQRTQQEDSAVYLCASSSPGLGTDTQYFGPGTRLTVL.

Of note for this clone: At one end, the junction sequence differs from germline, possibly due to a read error. V gene TRBV29-1 combines with J gene TRBJ2-5; maybe TRBD1 (6 bases). Germline assignment: CDR1 SQVTM and CDR2 ANQGSEA. CDR3 length equals 12 residues. The CDR3 bases are TGCAGCGCTAAAACGACTGGACAGCTTACCCACTTC. This translates into CSAKTTGQLTHF.

This clone has just a few counts. The CDR3 spells CASSPDRVRGNTIYF. CDR3 DNA sequence: TGCGCCAGCAGCCCCGACAGGGTCAGGGGAAACACCATATATTTT. This sequence joins TRBV5-1 and TRBJ1-3; the match to TRBD1 covers 7 bases. V shed 4 bases and J 4 bases; nucleotides not matched to a gene: 8. Germline CDR1 and CDR2: SGHRS and YFSETQ. The CDR3 is 15 amino acids. The whole variable domain, remainder taken from reference TRBV5-1 and TRBJ1-3, is KAGVTQTPRYLIKTRGQQVTLSCSPISGHRSVSWYQQTPGQGLQFLFEYFSETQRNKGNFPGRFSGRQFSNSRSEMNVSTLELGDSALYLCASSPDRVRGNTIYFGEGSWLTVV.

The chain has TRBV5-1 and TRBJ2-5, with D maybe TRBD2 (5 bases). V was shortened by 0 bases and J by 5 bases, with 5 bases between the two germline ends. CDR3 length equals 12 residues. The germline V gene has CDR1 SGHRS and CDR2 YFSETQ. Here the CDR3 reads CASSLVAETQYF. CDR3 bases: TGCGCCAGCAGCTTGGTAGCGGAGACCCAGTACTTC.

This clone appeared once. The CDR3 loop is CAILPGLAGEQYF. The CDR3 DNA reads as TGTGCCATCTTACCGGGACTAGCGGGAGAGCAGTACTTC. The genes are TRBV10-3 and TRBJ2-7, with 13 bases aligning to TRBD2. This CDR3 has 13 amino acids. The V and J ends lost 8 bases and 7 bases, in that order; junction bases with no gene match: 5. Germline V gives CDR1 ENHRY, CDR2 SYGVKD.